This T cell receptor beta chain was sequenced in a study of human T cells and chemical hapten exposure. Time point defined: patch test 1, 2 weeks after DPC sensitization. Described treatment: therapeutic diphenylcyclopropenone sensitization with weekly scalp DPC. TCRdb called the RACE reads again in MiXCR, with one record for every CDR3 protein. The sample carries about 340,000 distinct CDR3 sequences, around 7% recorded once. The TCR originated in a woman under 30 with alopecia areata. Some clones in this sample may be carry-over from other donors' samples. Sample: whole blood, taken in connection with sensitization to the hapten diphenylcyclopropenone (DPC).

CDR3 sequence: CASSINQGEQYF. CDR3 sequence (DNA): TGTGCCAGCAGCATAAACCAAGGGGAGCAGTACTTC. The chain links TRBV7-2 to TRBJ2-7; D unclear. V was pared by 5 bases and J by 7 bases, with 12 bases between. Per germline, CDR1 SGHTA and CDR2 FQGNSA. The CDR3 contains 12 residues.